The entry below gives a single T cell receptor (beta chain) sequence along with its context. The antigen remains unidentified. V lost 6 bases, J lost 3 bases, and 5 bases stayed unmatched. Germline CDR1 reads MNHEY; CDR2 reads SVGAGI. The CDR3 has 14 residues. The PCR was carried out with 60 Vbeta primers and 13 Jbeta primers. The assay was immunoSEQ multiplex PCR, and TCRdb's table has in-frame clones only and misses some. Here the sample spans 95,000 to 120,000 clones, over 65% being singletons. This sample is drawn from a study of cytomegalovirus exposure and HLA in healthy donors. Points from the study as a whole: Whilst most TCR sequences proved rare, a subset of public TCRs occurred across many donors. Listed as cytomegalovirus-associated were about 160 TCR beta chains.

The sample was PBMCs. This sequence was found in a woman in her thirties or forties in good health and CMV-seropositive. The chain combines TRBV6-5 with TRBJ2-4, with 7 bases matching TRBD1. CDR3 nucleotide sequence: TGTGCCAGCAGAAAACAGGGGAGCAAAAACATTCAGTACTTC. Amino acids: CASRKQGSKNIQYF.